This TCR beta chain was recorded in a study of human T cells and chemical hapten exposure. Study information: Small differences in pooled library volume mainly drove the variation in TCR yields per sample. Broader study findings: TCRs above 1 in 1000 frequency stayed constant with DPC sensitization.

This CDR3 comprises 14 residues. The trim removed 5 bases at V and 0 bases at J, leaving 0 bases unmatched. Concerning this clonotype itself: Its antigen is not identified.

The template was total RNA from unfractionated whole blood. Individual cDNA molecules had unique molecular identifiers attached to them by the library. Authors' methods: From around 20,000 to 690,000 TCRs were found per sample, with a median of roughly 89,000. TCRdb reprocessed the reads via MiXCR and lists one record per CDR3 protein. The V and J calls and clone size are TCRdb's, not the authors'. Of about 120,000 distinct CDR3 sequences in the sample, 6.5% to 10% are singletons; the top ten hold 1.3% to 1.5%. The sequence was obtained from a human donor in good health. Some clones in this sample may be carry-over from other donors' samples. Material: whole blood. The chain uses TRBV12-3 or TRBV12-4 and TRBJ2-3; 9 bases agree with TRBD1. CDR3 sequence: CASSGTGSTDTQYF. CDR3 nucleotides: TGTGCCAGCAGTGGGACAGGGAGCACAGATACGCAGTATTTT.